This TCR beta chain derives from a study of T cell responses to AZD1222 COVID-19 vaccine (dated by TCRdb to the early 2020s). At the level of the whole study: A total of roughly 240 trial participants underwent TCR sequencing, of whom around 200 received two doses of AZD1222 and about 25 received two doses of the MenACWY control vaccine. Trial participants were enrolled by age into subgroups of 18-55, 56-69 and 70-plus years, and 148, 28 and 57 TCR-sequenced participants, respectively, were included in these subgroups.

The sample's time point label is to be understood as: about 28 days (+/-7) after the second vaccine dose. Per the publication, the treatment or condition label means: meningococcal conjugate vaccine given as trial control. The vaccinee samples were drawn from two UK trials, COV001 and COV002, one of which was a single-blind randomized controlled phase 2/3 trial testing AZD1222 (ChAdOx1 nCoV-19) in healthy adults. For TCRbeta chain sequencing, PBMC samples were collected from trial participants at day 0 and at day 28 after the second dose. Worth noting for this clone: No antigen is known for it. No base qualities exist here, and no much larger clone lies one base off it.

Its CDR3 holds 12 amino acids, cysteine through phenylalanine. CDR3 DNA only is kept here, 36 bases in frame from base 1. The germline V gene (reference sequence) specifies PRHDT as CDR1 and FYEKMQ as CDR2. V gives up 2 bases and J gives up 3 bases, and the segment between their germline ends measures 4 bases. The CDR3 regions of human TCRbeta chains were analyzed by immunosequencing. Per the source publication's procedure: Repertoire TCRs were matched against a reference library of SARS-CoV-2-specific TCRs generated with the MIRA antigen-specificity platform. Breadth was defined as the fraction of unique TCRs that were SARS-CoV-2-associated. Depth was defined as the fraction of total T cells that were SARS-CoV-2-associated. Using the MIRA data, each spike-specific TCR was mapped to the spike region that the TCR reacts to and placed in a CD4 or CD8 class. Log10-transformed breadth and depth values were compared by one-way ANOVA with Sidak's multiple comparisons tests. TCRdb took over this immuneACCESS table, retaining in-frame rearrangements with V and J assigned. Such tables are incomplete; in checked studies, under half of the missing clones stem from an unresolved V gene, and the remainder is unexplained. V, J and clone size derive from that table, while D and trimming were established from the DNA sequence. In all, the sample holds 69,000 or so clones, and 88% of those were seen once. The top ten clones comprise around 4.8% of the sample.

On the study overall, not on this receptor specifically: Spike-specific TCR breadth and depth rose significantly after two AZD1222 doses compared with day 0 and with MenACWY recipients. Conclusions about previously exposed vaccinees were limited because only six AZD1222 recipients were SARS-CoV-2 seropositive at baseline. Nearly half of unique spike-specific TCRs reportedly recognized epitopes outside regions mutated in the B.1.351 and B.1.1.7 variants. The 56-69-year group was small, and its depth increase did not reach significance, likely because of low power. Because no day 14 peak-response samples were available, repertoires were characterized only after the peak T cell response. Vaccine-associated CD4 TCRs spanned the whole spike protein, with dominant responses in regions 160-218 and 743-854. Participants were mostly white British, with more females than males. The authors suggested clonal diversity may have been underestimated.

The V and J genes are TRBV13 and TRBJ1-2, with the D gene call left open. The clonotype originates from an adult who received the MenACWY meningococcal vaccine as a control. The material was peripheral blood, obtained 28 days after the second dose of the MenACWY control vaccine. The nucleotide sequence is TGTGCCAGCAGCTTAAACGACTATGGCTACACCTTC. Translation gives CASSLNDYGYTF.